This T cell receptor beta chain was obtained from a study of T-cell memory formation after mild COVID-19 (dated by TCRdb to about 2021). For the study in its entirety: TCR sequence clusters from the two donors were found to be largely donor specific. In a couple of donors, T-cell clones that expanded and contracted after mild COVID-19 were followed by sequencing TCRalpha and TCRbeta repertoires longitudinally. The cohort was made up of two young adult volunteers, one female and one male, who were previously healthy.

There are a few counts of this clonotype. No antigen is known for it. No much larger clone is present one base from it, and per-base qualities are unavailable. Sequencing was carried out with an Illumina NovaSeq 6000. Using 5'RACE with constant-segment primers, TCRalpha and TCRbeta cDNA libraries were constructed, with sample barcodes and unique molecular identifiers added in the process. Trizol reagent was used to extract RNA from every sample. Libraries were amplified in two PCR steps, with a second sample barcode and Illumina TruSeq adapters added in the second step. The libraries were sequenced on an Illumina NovaSeq using 2 x 150 bp paired-end reads. On the study's bioinformatics: The reads were demultiplexed and collapsed into UMI-guided consensus sequences using migec v1.2.7. Using mixcr v2.1.11, UMI consensuses were aligned to TRA and TRB V and J templates and then assembled into clonotypes. Clonotypes were classified as expanded or contracted when called significant by both edgeR and NoisET, with noise models trained on biological replicates. For edgeR calls, the cutoffs were a false discovery rate-adjusted p below 0.01 and a log2 fold-change threshold of 1. PCA with hierarchical clustering of max-normalized trajectories of the 1000 most abundant clonotypes was used as exploratory dynamics analysis. The CD4 or CD8 phenotype of responding clones was assigned using the separately sequenced CD4+ and CD8+ repertoires. Using fastp trimming at Q25 and MiXCR clonotype assembly, TCRdb reanalyzed the public sequencing data and kept in-frame beta chains. Each entry merges the rows of one CDR3 protein and shows their most common DNA and genes. The V and J calls reflect TCRdb's pipeline rather than the authors' work. This sample gives 140,000 or so distinct CDR3 sequences in total; about 6% of them show up just once. In total, the top ten clones hold approximately 2% of the sample.

Overall study outcomes, separate from this receptor: The second-wave clones that peaked on day 37 were not confirmed to be SARS-CoV-2 specific. From day 15 to 85, contracting clones showed balanced CD4/CD8 phenotypes, whereas a second wave of clones that expanded from day 15 to 37 leaned towards CD4+. Only a couple of mild cases were covered in the study, and larger cohorts including severe cases with pre-infection samples were considered necessary. Some responding clones were found in pre-infection memory, which suggests that pre-existing cross-reactive memory T cells took part in the SARS-CoV-2 response. Contracting CD4+ clones were located mainly in the CM and EM memory subsets, whereas CD8+ clones were found to be enriched in EMRA.

V sheds 4 bases and J sheds 7 bases, leaving 13 bases between their ends. Inclusive of the bounding cysteine and phenylalanine, the CDR3 is 13 residues long. The read is trimmed to its CDR3 DNA, 39 bases read in frame from base 1. Per the germline V gene (reference sequence), LGHDT is the CDR1 and YNNKEL is the CDR2. Ficoll-Paque density gradient centrifugation was the method used to isolate PBMCs. The chain couples TRBV3-1 to TRBJ2-5; no confident D gene assignment can be made. The TCR comes from an adult woman who had mild COVID-19 (a few samples of this study predate the infection). The sample titles of this study are shuffled in the database, so cell type and time point are left out; the donor was told from shared clones. The specimen was PBMCs or a T cell subset sorted from them (not recorded which). At the DNA level, the sequence is TGTGCCAGCAGCCGAGCGCTGGGGTCGACCCAGTACTTC. The encoded protein is CASSRALGSTQYF.